The rows below give T cell receptor beta chains drawn from one sample of a study of T cell responses to AZD1222 COVID-19 vaccine. Repertoires were generated with immunoSEQ multiplex PCR, while TCRdb's copy carries only in-frame clones and drops some. The data hold tens of thousands of clones, with about 92% observed a single time. Sample: peripheral blood, taken on day 0 of AZD1222 vaccination. The receptors here all came from an adult in good health. Each CDR3 is given with its conserved first and last residue. The order of the fields is D gene, J gene, V gene, clone size, CDR3 protein, CDR3 DNA. D genes are given only for firm matches. Not all rows give a size; the values are once, few, many and, for expanded clones, a class.

- TRBJ1-5 TRBV5-1 - CASSLAPQGGGQPQHF TGCGCCAGCAGCCTCGCCCCTCAGGGAGGCGGGCAGCCCCAGCATTTT
- TRBJ2-1 TRBV9 - CASSVGKRHYNEQFF TGTGCCAGCAGCGTAGGTAAGCGGCACTACAATGAGCAGTTCTTC
TRBD2 TRBJ2-2 TRBV30 - CAWMGRREFSGELFF TGTGCCTGGATGGGTCGGCGGGAGTTTTCCGGGGAGCTGTTTTTT
- TRBJ1-5 TRBV27 few CASKSTVGGQFQPQHF TGTGCCAGCAAATCGACAGTAGGGGGGCAGTTTCAGCCCCAGCATTTT
- TRBJ2-3 TRBV5-1 - CASSFSPGSSTDTQYF TGCGCCAGCAGCTTTAGTCCGGGATCTAGCACAGATACGCAGTATTTT
- TRBJ2-2 TRBV27 - CASSSRGNTGELFF TGTGCCAGCAGTAGTAGGGGGAACACCGGGGAGCTGTTTTTT
TRBD1 TRBJ2-3 TRBV7-9 - CASSPGQGNTDTQYF TGTGCCAGCAGCCCGGGACAGGGGAACACAGATACGCAGTATTTT
- TRBJ2-7 TRBV5-5 - CASTPQGTYEQYF TGTGCCAGCACCCCCCAGGGTACCTACGAGCAGTACTTC
- TRBJ2-7 TRBV28 - CASLQSTYEQYF TGTGCCAGCCTACAGTCTACCTACGAGCAGTACTTC
- TRBJ2-2 TRBV11-3 once CASSLGGWRDLTGELFF TGTGCCAGCAGCTTAGGGGGATGGCGGGACCTCACCGGGGAGCTGTTTTTT
TRBD1 TRBJ1-3 TRBV9 - CASSVSGQQNTIYF TGTGCCAGCAGCGTATCGGGACAGCAAAACACCATATATTTT
TRBD1 TRBJ1-1 TRBV3-1/TRBV3-2 - CASSQEGQGGTEAFF TGTGCCAGCAGCCAAGAGGGACAGGGTGGTACTGAAGCTTTCTTT
TRBD1 TRBJ2-5 TRBV19 - CASSTRPGQGIQETQYF TGTGCCAGTTCAACGCGTCCGGGACAGGGTATACAAGAGACCCAGTACTTC
- TRBJ1-1 TRBV6-5 - CASSPRVGATEAFF TGTGCCAGCAGTCCGAGGGTGGGGGCCACTGAAGCTTTCTTT
TRBD1 TRBJ2-2 TRBV4-2 few CASSRSSPRQGSTGELFF TGTGCCAGCAGCCGTTCATCTCCCAGACAGGGGAGCACCGGGGAGCTGTTTTTT
- TRBJ2-5 TRBV25-1 - CASSETTQYQETQYF TGTGCCAGCAGTGAGACAACTCAGTACCAAGAGACCCAGTACTTC
- TRBJ2-3 TRBV11-3 - CASSPYLSTDTQYF TGTGCCAGCAGCCCGTATTTGAGCACAGATACGCAGTATTTT
- TRBJ2-7 TRBV28 - CASTTRVIRDPTTYEQYF TGTGCCAGCACCACGCGGGTTATTCGGGACCCAACCACCTACGAGCAGTACTTC
TRBD1 TRBJ1-1 TRBV30 - CACSGTGNTEAFF TGTGCCTGCTCCGGGACAGGGAACACTGAAGCTTTCTTT
- TRBJ1-1 TRBV13 once CASSLLNTEAFF TGTGCCAGCAGCTTACTGAACACTGAAGCTTTCTTT
TRBD1 TRBJ2-5 TRBV9 - CASSVGEIPWGRGNQETQYF TGTGCCAGCAGCGTAGGTGAGATCCCGTGGGGCAGGGGGAATCAAGAGACCCAGTACTTC
- TRBJ2-1 TRBV19 - CASSIQALSYNEQFF TGTGCCAGTAGTATTCAGGCCTTATCCTACAATGAGCAGTTCTTC
- TRBJ1-1 TRBV19 - CASNPGFNTEAFF TGTGCCAGTAACCCTGGTTTTAACACTGAAGCTTTCTTT
- TRBJ2-7 TRBV11-3 - CASSPGQGSGLIYEQYF TGTGCCAGCAGCCCTGGGCAAGGGTCCGGGTTGATTTACGAGCAGTACTTC
- TRBJ1-1 TRBV11-2 - CASSPSGVEAFF TGTGCCAGCAGCCCGAGCGGGGTTGAAGCTTTCTTT
TRBD2 TRBJ2-1 TRBV5-4 - CASSTGGRNEQFF TGTGCCAGCAGCACGGGGGGGCGGAATGAGCAGTTCTTC
- TRBJ1-2 TRBV11-2 - CASSLVRVGDGYTF TGTGCCAGCAGCTTAGTCAGGGTGGGGGATGGCTACACCTTC
TRBD2 TRBJ2-1 TRBV11-2 once CASLSGSWDNEQFF TGTGCCAGCCTGAGCGGGAGTTGGGACAATGAGCAGTTCTTC
- TRBJ2-3 TRBV7-2 - CASRSGSTDTQYF TGTGCCAGCCGCTCCGGTTCGACAGATACGCAGTATTTT
TRBD1 TRBJ2-3 TRBV11-3 - CASSPGGTGGTDTQYF TGTGCCAGCAGCCCGGGGGGGACAGGGGGCACAGATACGCAGTATTTT
TRBD1 TRBJ1-3 TRBV11-3 - CASSPGQGDENTIYF TGTGCCAGCAGCCCGGGACAGGGAGATGAGAACACCATATATTTT
- TRBJ1-1 TRBV18 - CASSPSTGWNTEAFF TGTGCCAGCTCACCAAGCACCGGATGGAACACTGAAGCTTTCTTT
- TRBJ1-1 TRBV12-3/TRBV12-4 - CASSFQVNTEAFF TGTGCCAGCAGTTTTCAGGTGAACACTGAAGCTTTCTTT
- TRBJ2-1 TRBV12-3/TRBV12-4 - CASSLAKGEQFF TGTGCCAGCAGTTTAGCGAAAGGCGAGCAGTTCTTC
- TRBJ1-5 TRBV27 - CASSPGLLLGNQPQHF TGTGCCAGCAGTCCCGGACTCTTGCTGGGTAATCAGCCCCAGCATTTT
- TRBJ2-5 TRBV29-1 - CSVEGQPGTQYF TGCAGCGTTGAAGGCCAGCCCGGAACCCAGTACTTC
- TRBJ1-4 TRBV4-2 once CASSQVGQGNEKLFF TGTGCCAGCAGCCAAGTGGGGCAGGGGAATGAAAAACTGTTTTTT
TRBD2 TRBJ2-1 TRBV13 - CASSISGGSSYNEQFF TGTGCCAGCAGCATTAGCGGGGGAAGCTCCTACAATGAGCAGTTCTTC
TRBD2 TRBJ2-3 TRBV4-1 - CASSQGGGRVTDTQYF TGCGCCAGCAGCCAAGGGGGCGGGAGGGTCACAGATACGCAGTATTTT
TRBD1 TRBJ2-1 TRBV7-3 - CASSLIGTGGNEQFF TGTGCCAGCAGCTTAATCGGGACAGGGGGCAATGAGCAGTTCTTC
- TRBJ1-3 TRBV14 - CASSQYVGSGNTIYF TGTGCCAGCAGCCAATATGTGGGATCTGGAAACACCATATATTTT
TRBD1 TRBJ2-7 TRBV7-8 - CASSLRRGGQGYEQYF TGTGCCAGCAGCTTAAGGAGGGGCGGACAGGGCTACGAGCAGTACTTC
- TRBJ2-3 TRBV4-3 - CASSQVSSTDTQYF TGCGCCAGCAGCCAAGTCTCCAGCACAGATACGCAGTATTTT
TRBD1 TRBJ2-2 TRBV19 - CASSDRGTGELFF TGTGCCAGTAGCGACAGGGGTACCGGGGAGCTGTTTTTT
- TRBJ2-1 TRBV6-5 - CASITAGDEQFF TGTGCCAGCATTACCGCCGGGGATGAGCAGTTCTTC
- TRBJ2-7 TRBV6-2/TRBV6-3 - CASSYSPRHYEQYF TGTGCCAGCAGTTACAGTCCAAGGCACTACGAGCAGTACTTC
- TRBJ1-6 TRBV5-1 - CASSSSSYNSPLHF TGCGCCAGCAGCTCGAGCTCCTATAATTCACCCCTCCACTTT
TRBD1 TRBJ1-4 TRBV4-2 - CASSQETGALANEKLFF TGTGCCAGCAGCCAAGAGACAGGGGCCCTCGCTAATGAAAAACTGTTTTTT
- TRBJ1-2 TRBV24-1 - CATSDETFHGYTF TGTGCCACCAGTGATGAGACATTTCATGGCTACACCTTC
- TRBJ2-1 TRBV30 - CAWSVEDIYNEQFF TGTGCCTGGAGTGTAGAGGACATCTACAATGAGCAGTTCTTC
- TRBJ2-3 TRBV5-1 - CASSLEMWGDTQYF TGCGCCAGCAGCTTGGAAATGTGGGGAGATACGCAGTATTTT
TRBD2 TRBJ2-7 TRBV12-3/TRBV12-4 - CASRPSGSYEQYF TGTGCCAGCAGGCCTAGCGGGTCCTACGAGCAGTACTTC
- TRBJ1-2 TRBV6-5 - CASSYSVLLGDGYTF TGTGCCAGCAGTTACTCAGTCTTATTGGGAGATGGCTACACCTTC
- TRBJ2-1 TRBV6-2/TRBV6-3 - CASSAAFSAQFF TGTGCCAGCAGTGCCGCCTTTAGCGCTCAGTTCTTC
TRBD2 TRBJ2-1 TRBV7-3 - CASSFDRTSGRGEQFF TGTGCCAGCAGCTTTGACCGGACTAGCGGGAGAGGTGAGCAGTTCTTC
- TRBJ2-3 TRBV3-1/TRBV3-2 - CASSQDPRGDTQYF TGTGCCAGCAGCCAAGACCCCCGGGGAGATACGCAGTATTTT
TRBD2 TRBJ2-3 TRBV4-2 - CASSQVSSGSATDTQYF TGTGCCAGCAGCCAAGTTAGTAGCGGGAGTGCGACAGATACGCAGTATTTT